Sequencing of this TCR beta chain was carried out in a study of blood T cells in healthy people across ages. In its sample, this clonotype was seen a few times. The antigen remains undetermined. Primed by a sample-barcoded 5' primer and a J-beta primer mix, a second PCR proceeded for about 6 to 12 cycles. TCRdb reprocessed the 5' RACE reads with MiXCR, giving one entry per CDR3 protein. The sample comprises 1.5 million to 2 million distinct CDR3 sequences, roughly 28% of which are singletons, and 7.7% rests with the top ten. Points from the study as a whole: Relative to aged donors, long-lived donors carried more naive CD4+ cells and displayed higher diversity.

This CDR3 region has 16 residues. With 4 bases removed from V and 0 bases from J, the gap between germline ends came to 15 bases. Germline CDR1 MGHRA, CDR2 YSYEKL. Each sample used at least 7 million PBMCs. The clonotype originates from a woman in her thirties in good health. The sequenced sample was blood. This chain uses TRBV4-1 with TRBJ1-1, with D hard to call. The CDR3 sequence is CASSLEVQAMNTEAFF. CDR3 sequence (DNA): TGCGCCAGCAGCCTAGAGGTTCAGGCCATGAACACTGAAGCTTTCTTT.